Listed below are T cell receptor beta chains from one sample, sequenced in a study of OX40 agonist ivuxolimab in advanced cancers. Sequencing used immunoSEQ multiplex PCR; TCRdb keeps in-frame clones, though not all of them. The sample carries more than 50,000 clones, 84% recorded once. Sequenced here: CD4+ or CD8+ T cells sorted from blood, sampled in a trial of the OX40 agonist ivuxolimab. All receptors derive from an adult with an advanced solid tumor such as melanoma, head and neck, liver or kidney cancer. The conserved cysteine and the conserved F or W are not part of the CDR3 here. Each record gives: V gene, D gene, J gene, CDR3 protein. A D gene is named only where the DNA matches it firmly.

V: TRBV5-4
D: -
J: TRBJ2-5
CDR3: ASSLTEQETQY

V: TRBV28
D: -
J: TRBJ2-1
CDR3: ASSSGLHNEQF

V: TRBV6-1
D: -
J: TRBJ1-5
CDR3: ASSARPRQVLSNQPQH

V: TRBV29-1
D: -
J: TRBJ1-1
CDR3: SARRANTEAF

V: TRBV6-5
D: -
J: TRBJ2-5
CDR3: APETQY

V: TRBV19
D: -
J: TRBJ2-1
CDR3: ASSIGLLLF

V: TRBV7-2
D: -
J: TRBJ1-5
CDR3: ASSPYSNQPQH

V: TRBV4-1
D: TRBD2
J: TRBJ2-3
CDR3: ASSQVRQAGGRTDTQY

V: TRBV11-2
D: TRBD1
J: TRBJ1-3
CDR3: ASSVGTGRNTIY

V: TRBV14
D: -
J: TRBJ2-5
CDR3: ASRRGWETQY

V: TRBV30
D: TRBD1
J: TRBJ2-3
CDR3: AWGKGASTDTQY

V: TRBV4-1
D: TRBD1
J: TRBJ1-3
CDR3: ASSQEGTGTANTIY

V: TRBV7-9
D: -
J: TRBJ1-2
CDR3: AILKTGTNYGYT

V: TRBV5-4
D: TRBD1
J: TRBJ2-7
CDR3: ASSSLSGTVRYEQY

V: TRBV19
D: TRBD1
J: TRBJ1-1
CDR3: ASSIRGGFLDLNTEAF

V: TRBV7-6
D: -
J: TRBJ2-1
CDR3: ASSPDRDIYNEQF

V: TRBV28
D: -
J: TRBJ2-4
CDR3: ASSFRGTKNIQY

V: TRBV12-5
D: -
J: TRBJ1-2
CDR3: ASGLPPGVGYT

V: TRBV6-5
D: TRBD2
J: TRBJ2-7
CDR3: ASSYSTSGSYEQY

V: TRBV19
D: -
J: TRBJ1-2
CDR3: ASSIDWQSDGYT

V: TRBV20-1
D: -
J: TRBJ1-2
CDR3: SARANYGYT

V: TRBV5-1
D: -
J: TRBJ2-2
CDR3: ASSLLTSGNTGELF

V: TRBV27
D: -
J: TRBJ2-3
CDR3: ASSSPSRHTQY

V: TRBV6-1
D: -
J: TRBJ1-3
CDR3: ASREVSSGNTIY

V: TRBV19
D: TRBD1
J: TRBJ1-2
CDR3: ASSRRPGQEIYPDRNYGYT

V: TRBV6-1
D: TRBD1
J: TRBJ1-5
CDR3: ASREDRGPQPQH

V: TRBV5-1
D: -
J: TRBJ2-7
CDR3: ASSLGVQGYEQY

V: TRBV9
D: -
J: TRBJ2-3
CDR3: ASSALPRPDYTDTQY